Below are 18 T cell receptor beta chains sequenced from a single sample in a study of OX40 agonist ivuxolimab in advanced cancers. Clones were read by immunoSEQ multiplex PCR, and TCRdb kept only the in-frame ones, dropping some. The data contain about 11,000 clones, about two thirds of them singletons. The starting material was CD4+ or CD8+ T cells sorted from blood, obtained in a trial of the OX40 agonist ivuxolimab. The origin of the receptors is an adult with an advanced solid tumor such as melanoma, head and neck, liver or kidney cancer.

The gene calls are TRBV2 and TRBJ2-7, with 8 nucleotides matching TRBD2. Germline lookup yields CDR1 SNHLY and CDR2 FYNNEI. V shed 3 bases, J shed 3 bases, and the junction held 4 bases outside the gene matches. This CDR3 spans 14 amino acids. CDR3 in DNA: TGTGCCAGCAGTGATCCGGGGGGGGACTACGAGCAGTACTTC. This gives the protein CASSDPGGDYEQYF.

Only one count was recorded for this clone. The gene calls are TRBV5-1 and TRBJ2-7; no clear D. V was pared by 4 bases and J by 5 bases, with 7 bases between. This CDR3 has 11 residues. The germline CDR1 and CDR2 sequences are SGHRS and YFSETQ. The CDR3 nucleotides are TGCGCCAGCAGCATTACCAACGAGCAGTACTTC. Its protein is CASSITNEQYF.

For this clone: The identical CDR3 is also encoded by other nucleotide sequences in the sample. The gene calls are TRBV5-1 and TRBJ2-7; perhaps TRBD2 as D (6 bases). Per germline, CDR1 SGHRS and CDR2 YFSETQ. V was trimmed by 4 bases and J by 0 bases, leaving 14 bases between them. This CDR3 contains 15 residues. The CDR3 is CASSVGLADSYEQYF. DNA for the CDR3: TGCGCCAGCAGCGTTGGGTTAGCGGACTCCTACGAGCAGTACTTC. Supplemented by reference TRBV5-1 and TRBJ2-7, the full variable domain reads KAGVTQTPRYLIKTRGQQVTLSCSPISGHRSVSWYQQTPGQGLQFLFEYFSETQRNKGNFPGRFSGRQFSNSRSEMNVSTLELGDSALYLCASSVGLADSYEQYFGPGTRLTVT.

CDR3 in DNA: TGCGCCAGCAACCTAAGGCCTGGACACATATCGGAAGCTTTCTTT. Protein product: CASNLRPGHISEAFF. The chain couples TRBV4-1 to TRBJ1-1, with D perhaps TRBD1 (5 bases). CDR1 and CDR2 (germline): MGHRA, YSYEKL. V was shortened by 7 bases and J by 8 bases, with 23 bases between the two germline ends. The CDR3 runs 15 residues.

This chain connects TRBV6-5 to TRBJ2-7; D is possibly TRBD1 (5 bases). The length of the CDR3 is 14 residues. V lost 6 bases and J lost 0, with 12 bases in between. Germline loops: CDR1 MNHEY, CDR2 SVGAGI. CDR3 bases: TGTGCCAGCAGCCTAACAGGTATCTCCTACGAGCAGTACTTC. Amino acid sequence: CASSLTGISYEQYF.

This chain connects TRBV6-5 to TRBJ2-5, with TRBD1 matching over 9 bases. The J call may be wrong; the DNA end is better matched by TRBJ2-7. Germline V gene data show CDR1 as MNHEY and CDR2 as SVGAGI. The CDR3 sequence is 15 residues long. The CDR3 loop reads CASSFSPGQGYEQYF. CDR3 sequence (DNA): TGTGCCAGCAGTTTCTCCCCGGGACAGGGCTACGAGCAGTACTTC.

This chain uses TRBV29-1 with TRBJ1-1; no firm D call. CDR1 and CDR2 from the germline V gene are SQVTM and ANQGSEA. CDR3 size: 11 residues. Trimming took 4 bases from V and 6 from J, leaving 9 bases between them. CDR3 amino acids: CSVVSWPEAFF. CDR3 nucleotide sequence: TGCAGCGTTGTGAGCTGGCCTGAAGCTTTCTTT.

V is TRBV27 and J is TRBJ2-7; 12 bases line up with TRBD1. The germline V gene encodes CDR1 MNHEY and CDR2 SMNVEV (reference sequence). The CDR3 loop spans 16 amino acids. V was pared by 4 bases and J by 3 bases, with 7 bases of the junction left unmatched. The CDR3 DNA reads as TGTGCCAGCAGTTCACCGGGACAGGGGGCGTTCTACGAGCAGTACTTC. Amino acid sequence: CASSSPGQGAFYEQYF.

The chain is built from TRBV6-1 and TRBJ1-5; TRBD1 might be the D (5 bases). Trimming stripped 7 bases from V and 9 bases from J, with 16 bases between. CDR3 length: 13 amino acids. The germline V gene encodes CDR1 MNHNS and CDR2 SASEGT. The DNA for the CDR3 is TGTGCCAGCAACAAAGGGGTTCTGGGGCCCCAGCATTTT. It codes for CASNKGVLGPQHF.

This sequence joins TRBV19 and TRBJ2-2; perhaps D is TRBD1 or TRBD2 (5 bases each). Germline values: CDR1 LNHDA, CDR2 SQIVND (reference sequence). Trimming shortened V by 8 bases and J by 4 bases, and 8 bases separated the two germline ends. This CDR3 has 12 residues. CDR3 DNA: TGTGCCAGTCAGAGGGGCACCGGGGAGCTGTTTTTT. It encodes CASQRGTGELFF.

The V and J genes are TRBV9 and TRBJ2-1; D is ambiguous. CDR1 is SGDLS and CDR2 is YYNGEE in the germline V gene. With 0 bases removed from V and 8 bases from J, the gap between germline ends came to 9 bases. The CDR3 loop spans 13 amino acids. Here the CDR3 DNA reads TGTGCCAGCAGCGTAGGAGACGCCGATGAGCAGTTCTTC. It yields the protein CASSVGDADEQFF.

V usage is TRBV19 and J usage is TRBJ2-5, with TRBD1 identical over 10 bases. J was trimmed by 3 bases and V by 5 bases; bases with no gene match: 9. Germline V CDR1 and CDR2: LNHDA, SQIVND (reference sequence). CDR3 size: 16 residues. CDR3 sequence: CASSAPGTGVKETQYF. The CDR3 DNA reads as TGTGCCAGTAGTGCCCCCGGGACAGGGGTTAAAGAGACCCAGTACTTC.

The chain couples TRBV19 to TRBJ2-4, with 10 bases identical to TRBD2. In germline, CDR1 is LNHDA, CDR2 SQIVND (reference sequence). The CDR3 extends over 19 amino acids. V shed 1 base, J shed 1 base, and the junction held 10 bases outside the gene matches. CDR3 residues: CASSIGSSGRGAAKNIQYF. The DNA of the CDR3 is TGTGCCAGTAGTATAGGTTCTAGCGGGAGAGGAGCGGCCAAAAACATTCAGTACTTC.

The chain is built from TRBV6-5 and TRBJ2-5, with TRBD1 as a possible D gene (6 bases). In germline, CDR1 is MNHEY, CDR2 SVGAGI. The CDR3 is made up of 12 amino acids. V shed 10 bases and J shed 0 bases, with 9 bases lying between them. The CDR3, as DNA: TGTGCCACCCGGGACAACCAAGAGACCCAGTACTTC. Translated: CATRDNQETQYF.

The rearrangement joins TRBV9 to TRBJ2-7; 8 nucleotides agree with TRBD2. The V segment lost 1 base and the J segment 4 bases; nucleotides outside the gene matches: 4. CDR1 is SGDLS and CDR2 is YYNGEE in the germline V gene. The CDR3 is 14 residues long. The CDR3 DNA is TGTGCCAGCAGCGTAAGTCAGCGGGAGTACGAGCAGTACTTC. This gives the protein CASSVSQREYEQYF.

The CDR3 loop reads CASSQDGVRQPQHF. In DNA, the CDR3 is TGCGCCAGCAGCCAAGATGGCGTACGGCAGCCCCAGCATTTT. J is TRBJ1-5 and V is TRBV4-1; no firm D call. This CDR3 has 14 amino acids. The V end was cut by 0 bases, the J end by 7 bases, with 10 bases between. Germline lookup yields CDR1 MGHRA and CDR2 YSYEKL.

The chain links TRBV28 to TRBJ1-2; tentative D call: TRBD1 (6 bases). The V gene lost 3 bases and the J gene lost 10 bases, with 9 bases spanning the gap. CDR1 and CDR2 (germline): MDHEN, SYDVKM. This CDR3 spans 11 amino acids. The chain's CDR3 is CASSFGGDYTF. The DNA for the CDR3 is TGTGCCAGCAGTTTTGGGGGCGACTACACCTTC.

V is TRBV7-9 and J is TRBJ2-1; a possible D gene is TRBD2 (5 bases). Trimming removed 5 bases from V and 15 bases from J, with 14 bases in between. CDR1 SEHNR and CDR2 FQNEAQ come from the germline V gene (reference sequence). The CDR3 is 11 amino acids. DNA of the CDR3: TGTGCCAGCAGCCCACCGGGATTAGTGTTCTTC. This sequence encodes CASSPPGLVFF. The full variable domain, with the rest looked up from reference TRBV7-9 and TRBJ2-1, is DTGVSQNPRHKITKRGQNVTFRCDPISEHNRLYWYRQTLGQGPEFLTYFQNEAQLEKSRLLSDRFSAERPKGSFSTLEIQRTEQGDSAMYLCASSPPGLVFFGPGTRLTVL.